Here is one TCR beta chain with its context. No antigen is known for it. Per-base qualities were not stored, and no clone one base away is much larger. The record originates from a study of T cell responses to AZD1222 COVID-19 vaccine (dated by TCRdb to the early 2020s). For the study in its entirety: A total of more than 230 trial participants underwent TCR sequencing, of whom approximately 210 received two doses of AZD1222 and some 26 received two doses of the MenACWY control vaccine. Trial participants were enrolled by age into subgroups of 18-55, 56-69 and 70-plus years, and roughly 150, 30 and 60 TCR-sequenced participants, respectively, were included in these subgroups.

V sheds 5 bases and J sheds 4 bases, leaving 11 bases between their ends. CDR1 and CDR2 (SGHVS, FQNEAQ) derive from the germline V gene. Including cysteine and phenylalanine, the CDR3 has 13 amino acids. Kept here is only the CDR3 DNA, which spans 39 bases and is read in frame from base 1. The CDR3 regions of human TCRbeta chains were analyzed by immunosequencing. The source study handled its data this way. Repertoire TCRs were checked for matches against a reference library of SARS-CoV-2-specific TCRs that had been generated using the MIRA antigen-specificity platform. Breadth meant the fraction of unique TCRs that were SARS-CoV-2-associated, whereas depth meant the fraction of total T cells that were SARS-CoV-2-associated. Using the MIRA data, each spike-specific TCR was assigned both to the spike region to which the TCR was reactive and to a CD4 or CD8 class. Log10-transformed breadth and depth values were compared by one-way ANOVA with Sidak's multiple comparisons tests. TCRdb limited this immuneACCESS table to in-frame rearrangements with V and J called. A share of clones is missing; checked studies link under half to unresolved V genes, and the rest is unexplained. V, J and clone size are taken as reported in that table, and D and trimming were inferred from the DNA itself. This sample gives more than 150,000 clones in total; more than 70% of them show up just once. Roughly 26% of the sample rests with the top ten.

On the study overall, not on this receptor specifically: Conclusions about previously exposed vaccinees are limited, since just 5 or 6 AZD1222 recipients were seropositive for SARS-CoV-2 at baseline. Epitopes outside the regions mutated in the B.1.351 and B.1.1.7 variants were reportedly recognized by nearly half of the unique spike-specific TCRs. A significant rise in spike-specific TCR breadth and depth was observed after two AZD1222 doses relative to day 0 and relative to MenACWY recipients. CD4 TCRs associated with the vaccine covered the entire spike protein, and the dominant responses were in regions 160-218 and 743-854. Because no samples from the day 14 peak response were available, repertoires could be characterized only after the peak T cell response. In the small 56-69-year group, the increase in depth fell short of significance, most likely because of low power. Most participants were white British and females outnumbered males, and the authors suggested that clonal diversity may have been underestimated.

What the time point label conveys for this sample: about 28 days (+/-7) after the second vaccine dose. AZD1222 recipients with second doses at about 4 weeks or about 12 weeks were pooled, because spike-specific TCR depth and breadth did not differ between schedules. Samples from vaccinated people were obtained from the UK trials COV001 and COV002, which included a single-blind randomized controlled phase 2/3 trial of AZD1222 (ChAdOx1 nCoV-19) in healthy adults. For TCRbeta chain sequencing, PBMC samples from trial participants were taken at day 0 and at day 28 after the second dose. This TCR was recovered from an adult who received the AZD1222 COVID-19 vaccine. This specimen was peripheral blood, taken 28 days after the second AZD1222 dose. The rearranged chain carries TRBV7-8 and TRBJ1-1; the D gene identity is not certain. The DNA reads as follows: TGTGCCAGCAGCAAGAGGGTGGGCACTGAAGCTTTCTTT. The translation is CASSKRVGTEAFF.